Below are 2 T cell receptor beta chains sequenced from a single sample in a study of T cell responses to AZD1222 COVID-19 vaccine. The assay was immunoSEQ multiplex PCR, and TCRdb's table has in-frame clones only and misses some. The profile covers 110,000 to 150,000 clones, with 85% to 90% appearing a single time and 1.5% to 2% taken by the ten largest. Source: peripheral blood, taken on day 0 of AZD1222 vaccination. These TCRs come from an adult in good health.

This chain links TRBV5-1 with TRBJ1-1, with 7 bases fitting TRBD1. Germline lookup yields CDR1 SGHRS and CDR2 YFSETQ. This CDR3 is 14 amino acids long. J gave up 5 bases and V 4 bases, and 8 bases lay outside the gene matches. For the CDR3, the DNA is TGCGCCAGCAGCGCGACAGGGCTGGGGACTGAAGCTTTCTTT. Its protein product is CASSATGLGTEAFF.

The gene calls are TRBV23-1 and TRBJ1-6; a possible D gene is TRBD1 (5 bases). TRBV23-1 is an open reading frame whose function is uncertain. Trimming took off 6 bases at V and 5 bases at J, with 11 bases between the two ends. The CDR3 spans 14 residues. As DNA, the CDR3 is TGCGCCAGCAGCCCCGGGACTAATAATTCACCCCTCCACTTT. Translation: CASSPGTNNSPLHF.